This TCR beta chain comes out of a study of blood T cells in healthy people across ages. Study results and caveats: It was not possible, with unsorted PBMCs, to conclusively compare naive and antigen-experienced cells. With age, beta diversity per million T cells declined roughly linearly, significantly by about 40.

Through a sample-barcoded 5' primer and a J-beta primer mix, a second PCR was run for roughly 6 to 11 cycles. A tag from a template-switch adaptor with 12 random nucleotides marked each cDNA molecule. Using its own MiXCR run on the 5' RACE reads, TCRdb lists one record per CDR3 protein. The top ten clones hold 3% to 4.5% of a sample with about 620,000 distinct CDR3 sequences, roughly 21% of them seen once. CDR1 and CDR2 from the germline V gene are KGHDR and SFDVKD. This CDR3 has 16 amino acids. A note on this clonotype: Its antigen remains unidentified.

The chain links TRBV24-1 to TRBJ2-5; D ambiguous. The tail of the sequence fits TRBJ2-1 better, so the J call may be wrong. The specimen sequenced was blood. The origin of this receptor is an older man in good health. The CDR3 region is CATSDSGVVMGNEQFF. The CDR3 region has the DNA TGTGCCACCAGTGACTCCGGCGTGGTCATGGGCAATGAGCAGTTCTTC.